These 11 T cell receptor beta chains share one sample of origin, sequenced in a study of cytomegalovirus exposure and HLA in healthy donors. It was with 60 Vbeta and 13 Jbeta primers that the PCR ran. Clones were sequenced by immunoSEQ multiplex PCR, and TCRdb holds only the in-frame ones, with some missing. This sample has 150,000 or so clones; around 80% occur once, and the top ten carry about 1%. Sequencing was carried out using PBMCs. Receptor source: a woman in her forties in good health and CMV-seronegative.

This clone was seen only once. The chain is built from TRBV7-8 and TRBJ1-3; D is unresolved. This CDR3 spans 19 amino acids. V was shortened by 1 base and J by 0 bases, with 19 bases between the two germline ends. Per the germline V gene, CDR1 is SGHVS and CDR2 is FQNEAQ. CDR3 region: CASSLGGISGIPSGNTIYF. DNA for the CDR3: TGTGCCAGCAGCTTAGGAGGAATATCGGGGATCCCCTCTGGAAACACCATATATTTT.

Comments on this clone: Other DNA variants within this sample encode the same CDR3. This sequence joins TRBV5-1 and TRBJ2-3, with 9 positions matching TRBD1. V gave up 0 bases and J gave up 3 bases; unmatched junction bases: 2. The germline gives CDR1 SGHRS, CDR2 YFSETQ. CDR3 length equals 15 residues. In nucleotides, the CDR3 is TGCGCCAGCAGCTTGGGGGACAGGGTGACAGATACGCAGTATTTT. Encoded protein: CASSLGDRVTDTQYF.

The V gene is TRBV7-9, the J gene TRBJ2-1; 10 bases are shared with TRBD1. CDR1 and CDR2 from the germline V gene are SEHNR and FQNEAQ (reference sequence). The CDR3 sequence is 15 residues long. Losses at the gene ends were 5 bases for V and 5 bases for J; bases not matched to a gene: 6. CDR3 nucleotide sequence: TGTGCCAGCAGCCCGGGACAGGGGCCCAACAATGAGCAGTTCTTC. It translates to CASSPGQGPNNEQFF.

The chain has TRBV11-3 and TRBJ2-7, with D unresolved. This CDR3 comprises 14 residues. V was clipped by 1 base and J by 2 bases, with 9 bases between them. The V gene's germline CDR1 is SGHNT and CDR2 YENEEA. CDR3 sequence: CASSLAVGTYEQYF. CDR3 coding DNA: TGTGCCAGCAGCTTAGCTGTCGGTACCTACGAGCAGTACTTC.

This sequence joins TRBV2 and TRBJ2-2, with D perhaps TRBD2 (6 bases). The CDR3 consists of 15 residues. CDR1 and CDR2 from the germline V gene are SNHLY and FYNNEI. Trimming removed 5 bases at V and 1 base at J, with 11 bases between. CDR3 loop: CASSWNSGNTGELFF. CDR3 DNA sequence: TGTGCCAGCAGTTGGAATAGCGGGAACACCGGGGAGCTGTTTTTT.

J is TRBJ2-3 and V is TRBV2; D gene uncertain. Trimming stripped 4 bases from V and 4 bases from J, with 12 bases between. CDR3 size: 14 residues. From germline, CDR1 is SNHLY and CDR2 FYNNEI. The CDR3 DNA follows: TGTGCCAGCAGTGCCATGAGCGTTGCAGATACGCAGTATTTT. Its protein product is CASSAMSVADTQYF.

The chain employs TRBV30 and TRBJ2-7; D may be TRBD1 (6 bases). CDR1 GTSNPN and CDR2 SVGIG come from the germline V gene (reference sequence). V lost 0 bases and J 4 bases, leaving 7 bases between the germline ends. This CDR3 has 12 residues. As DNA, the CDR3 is TGTGCCTGGAGTGTACAGGGATACGAGCAGTACTTC. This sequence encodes CAWSVQGYEQYF.

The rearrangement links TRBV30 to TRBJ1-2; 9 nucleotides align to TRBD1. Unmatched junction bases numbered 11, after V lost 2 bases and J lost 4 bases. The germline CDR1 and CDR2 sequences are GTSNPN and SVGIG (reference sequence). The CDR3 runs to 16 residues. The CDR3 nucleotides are TGTGCCTGGAGTCTGGGACAGGGAGGGAGCCCCTATGGCTACACCTTC. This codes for CAWSLGQGGSPYGYTF.

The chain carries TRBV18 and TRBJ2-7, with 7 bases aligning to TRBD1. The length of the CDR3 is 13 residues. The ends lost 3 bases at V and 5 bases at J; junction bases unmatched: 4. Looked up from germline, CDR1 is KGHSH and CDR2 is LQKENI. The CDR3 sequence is CASSPGQRDEQYF. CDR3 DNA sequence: TGTGCCAGCTCACCGGGACAGAGAGACGAGCAGTACTTC.

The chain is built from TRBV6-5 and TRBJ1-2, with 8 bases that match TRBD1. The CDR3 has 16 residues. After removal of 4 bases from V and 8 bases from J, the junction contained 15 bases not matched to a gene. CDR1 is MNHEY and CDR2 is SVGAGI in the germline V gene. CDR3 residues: CASSSSSRDRGRGYTF. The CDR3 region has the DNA TGTGCCAGCAGTTCGTCCTCCCGAGACAGGGGCCGAGGCTACACCTTC.

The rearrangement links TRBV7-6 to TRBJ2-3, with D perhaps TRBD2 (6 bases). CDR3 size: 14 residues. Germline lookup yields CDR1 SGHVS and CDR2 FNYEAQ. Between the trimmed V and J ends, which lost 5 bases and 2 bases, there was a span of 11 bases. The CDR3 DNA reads TGTGCCAGCAGCCCCGGACTATCCACAGATACGCAGTATTTT. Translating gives CASSPGLSTDTQYF.